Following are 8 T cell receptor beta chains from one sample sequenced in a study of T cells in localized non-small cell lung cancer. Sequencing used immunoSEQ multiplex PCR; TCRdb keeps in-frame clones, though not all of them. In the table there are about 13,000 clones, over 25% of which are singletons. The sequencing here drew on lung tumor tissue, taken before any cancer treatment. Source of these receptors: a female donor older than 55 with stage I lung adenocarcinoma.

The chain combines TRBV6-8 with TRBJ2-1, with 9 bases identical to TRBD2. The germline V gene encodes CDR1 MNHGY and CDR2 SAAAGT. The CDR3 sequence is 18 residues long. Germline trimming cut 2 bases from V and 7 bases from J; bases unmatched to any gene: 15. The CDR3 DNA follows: TGTGCCAGCAGTTACCTCCTTACTAGGCTAGCGGGAAGGAATGAGCAGTTCTTC. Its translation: CASSYLLTRLAGRNEQFF.

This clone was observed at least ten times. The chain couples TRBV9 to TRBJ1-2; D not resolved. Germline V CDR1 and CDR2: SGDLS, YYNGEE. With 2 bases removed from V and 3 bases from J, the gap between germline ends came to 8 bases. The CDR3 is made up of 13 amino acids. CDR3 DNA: TGTGCCAGCAGCGTTACAGACCACTATGGCTACACCTTC. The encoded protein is CASSVTDHYGYTF.

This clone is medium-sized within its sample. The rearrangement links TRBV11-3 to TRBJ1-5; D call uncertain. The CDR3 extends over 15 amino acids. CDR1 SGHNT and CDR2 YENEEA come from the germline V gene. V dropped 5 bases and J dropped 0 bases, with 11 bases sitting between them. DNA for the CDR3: TGTGCCAGCAGCGTACCGGACCATAGCAATCAGCCCCAGCATTTT. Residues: CASSVPDHSNQPQHF.

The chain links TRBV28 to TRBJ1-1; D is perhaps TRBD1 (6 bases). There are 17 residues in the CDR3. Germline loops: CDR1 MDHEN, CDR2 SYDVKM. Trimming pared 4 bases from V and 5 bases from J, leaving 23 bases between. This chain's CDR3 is CASSSLTGRKRLTEAFF. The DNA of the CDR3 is TGTGCCAGCAGTTCCTTAACAGGGCGGAAGAGGTTGACTGAAGCTTTCTTT.

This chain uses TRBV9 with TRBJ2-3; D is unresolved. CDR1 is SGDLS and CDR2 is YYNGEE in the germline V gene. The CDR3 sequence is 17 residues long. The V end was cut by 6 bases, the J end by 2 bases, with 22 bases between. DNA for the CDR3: TGTGCCAGCATGCCCCGGACGAAGATAGCTCTCACAGATACGCAGTATTTT. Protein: CASMPRTKIALTDTQYF.

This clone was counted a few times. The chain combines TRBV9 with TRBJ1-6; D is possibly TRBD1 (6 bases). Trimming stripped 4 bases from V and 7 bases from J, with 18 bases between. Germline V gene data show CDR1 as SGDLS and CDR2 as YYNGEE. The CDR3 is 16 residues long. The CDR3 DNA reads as TGTGCCAGCAGCACCCCGGGCAGGGGACGGAATTCACCCCTCCACTTT. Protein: CASSTPGRGRNSPLHF. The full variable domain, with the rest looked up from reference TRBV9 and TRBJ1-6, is DSGVTQTPKHLITATGQRVTLRCSPRSGDLSVYWYQQSLDQGLQFLIQYYNGEERAKGNILERFSAQQFPDLHSELNLSSLELGDSALYFCASSTPGRGRNSPLHFGNGTRLTVT.

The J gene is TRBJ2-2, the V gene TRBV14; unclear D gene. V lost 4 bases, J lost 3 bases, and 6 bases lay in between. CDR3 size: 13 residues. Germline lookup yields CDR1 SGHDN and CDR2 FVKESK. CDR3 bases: TGTGCCAGCAGCCGAGTCGACACCGGGGAGCTGTTTTTT. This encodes CASSRVDTGELFF.

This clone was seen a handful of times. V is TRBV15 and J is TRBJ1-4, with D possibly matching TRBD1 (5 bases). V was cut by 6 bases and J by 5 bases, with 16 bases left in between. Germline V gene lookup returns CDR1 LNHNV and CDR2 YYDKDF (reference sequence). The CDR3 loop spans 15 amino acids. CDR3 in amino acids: CATRISWGRNEKLFF. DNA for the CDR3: TGTGCCACCAGAATCAGCTGGGGGAGAAATGAAAAACTGTTTTTT.